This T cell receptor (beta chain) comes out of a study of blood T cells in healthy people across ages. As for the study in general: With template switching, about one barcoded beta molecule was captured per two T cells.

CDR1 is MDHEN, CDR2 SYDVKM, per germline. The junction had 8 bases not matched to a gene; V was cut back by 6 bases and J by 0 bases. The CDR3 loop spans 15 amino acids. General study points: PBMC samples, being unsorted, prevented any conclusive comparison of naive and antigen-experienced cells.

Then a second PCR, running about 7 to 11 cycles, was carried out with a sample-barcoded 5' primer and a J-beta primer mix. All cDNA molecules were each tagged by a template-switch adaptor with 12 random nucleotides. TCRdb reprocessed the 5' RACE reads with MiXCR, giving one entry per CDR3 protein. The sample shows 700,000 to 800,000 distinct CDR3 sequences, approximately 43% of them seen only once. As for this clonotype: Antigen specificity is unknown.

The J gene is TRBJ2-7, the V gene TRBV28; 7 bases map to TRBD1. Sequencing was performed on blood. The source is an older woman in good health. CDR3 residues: CASSSGQSFSYEQYF. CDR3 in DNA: TGTGCCAGCAGCTCGGGACAGAGCTTCTCCTACGAGCAGTACTTC.